Detailed here is one TCR beta chain. In its sample, this clone was seen a few times. Its antigen is still unknown. No base qualities exist here, and no much larger clone lies one base off it. The time point label, as the study defines it: week 35, safety follow-up. A 20-mer mutant IDH1 peptide at 300 micrograms in Montanide made up each vaccine dose, which was injected subcutaneously together with topical imiquimod. Patients received eight vaccinations in weeks 1, 3, 5, 7, 11, 15, 19 and 23, corresponding to visits V03 through V10. All donors had newly diagnosed IDH1-mutant astrocytomas of WHO grade 3 or 4 that showed loss of nuclear ATRX. The samples were drawn from NOA16, a multicentre, single-arm, open-label phase I trial in Germany that tested a mutant IDH1 peptide vaccine in humans for the first time. The DNeasy Blood and Tissue Kit was used to extract genomic DNA from EDTA blood for TCRB sequencing.

Library method: the immunoSEQ multiplex PCR assay. Following the manufacturer's protocol, the hsTCRB Kit was used to amplify rearranged TCR beta chain sequences. TCRB libraries were sequenced on an Illumina MiSeq. On the study's bioinformatics: The proprietary platform of the kit vendor was used for demultiplexing, trimming and gene mapping. As stored in TCRdb, this immuneACCESS dataset retains in-frame rearrangements with V and J assigned. A fraction of the clones does not appear; measured against another copy, unresolved V genes explain less than half of the discrepancy, and the remainder lacks a known reason. For V, J and clone size, that table is used; D and trimming come from the DNA. The sample contains some 45,000 clones, roughly 83% of them found a single time. Roughly 5.6% of the sample is taken by the ten largest. The source of the sample is a study of a mutant IDH1 vaccine in newly diagnosed glioma (dated by TCRdb to the early 2020s). Describing the broader study: Vaccination began 4-6 weeks after radiotherapy alone, or alongside temozolomide cycles in the chemotherapy-containing groups. Of the roughly 32 patients who were treated, around 62% were male and about 40% were female, and the mean age was about 40 years. Prior to enrollment, patients had been given standard therapy consisting of radiotherapy alone, temozolomide alone, or radiochemotherapy with temozolomide, with the combination given to most patients. The week-35 safety follow-up took place at visit V12, and the week-47 end of study took place at visit V13. Peripheral blood was drawn at six visits: V03 (baseline), V05, V07, V10, V12 and V13. Longitudinal TCRB deep sequencing was performed for roughly 25 treated patients wherever samples were available for exploratory analyses. Here is what the overall study found, with its caveats: No apparent relationship was observed between pseudoprogression and alterations in the top peripheral T cell clonotypes detected by TCRB sequencing. Immune responses induced by the vaccine were seen in approximately 93% of patients across multiple MHC alleles. It was noted by the authors that analyses of patient blood samples could not be reproduced owing to sample limitations. Availability determined which PBMC samples were chosen for TCRB deep sequencing.

The CDR3 runs 14 amino acids, cysteine and phenylalanine included. Kept here is only the CDR3 DNA, which spans 42 bases and is read in frame from base 1. V and J are trimmed by 3 bases and 4 bases, and the gene matches miss 3 bases of the junction. The germline V gene sets CDR1 to ENHRY and CDR2 to SYGVKD. The V gene is TRBV10-3 and the J gene is TRBJ1-5; TRBD1 lines up with 7 middle nucleotides. The input for sequencing was PBMCs, taken from a glioma patient whose treatment included an IDH1 peptide vaccine. The source is a woman in her forties or fifties with glioma. CDR3 region: CAISDLTGNQPQHF. The DNA sequence is as follows: TGTGCCATCAGTGATTTGACAGGGAATCAGCCCCAGCATTTT.